The 17 T cell receptor beta chains below come from one sample, sequenced in a study of shared clonotypes between healthy human individuals. Sequencing used immunoSEQ multiplex PCR; TCRdb keeps in-frame clones, though not all of them. Of hundreds of thousands of clones listed, roughly 96% are singletons. Naive CD8 cells were CD45RO-negative, positively selected for CCR7, excluding terminally differentiated effector memory CD45RA+ cells. Sequencing was carried out using naive CD8+ T cells sorted from blood. Receptors originate from a woman between 25 and 40 years old in good health.

The sample holds one count of this clone. The chain employs TRBV7-2 and TRBJ2-7; no definite D call. The germline CDR1 and CDR2 sequences are SGHTA and FQGNSA. The CDR3 is 12 amino acids. The germline V and J ends were trimmed by 8 bases and 1 base, with 9 bases remaining between them. Written as DNA, the CDR3 is TGTGCCAGCGGGTTCCCTTCCTACGAGCAGTACTTC. Its translation: CASGFPSYEQYF. Complete variable domain (other parts from reference TRBV7-2 and TRBJ2-7): GAGVSQSPSNKVTEKGKDVELRCDPISGHTALYWYRQSLGQGLEFLIYFQGNSAPDKSGLPSDRFSAERTGGSVSTLTIQRTQQEDSAVYLCASGFPSYEQYFGPGTRLTVT.

The gene calls are TRBV10-3 and TRBJ1-1; D is uncertain. Germline CDR1 reads ENHRY; CDR2 reads SYGVKD. The CDR3 is made up of 12 amino acids. V was pared by 11 bases and J by 3 bases, with 13 bases between. The CDR3 coding sequence is TGTGCCGTCTCGTCTGGAGACACTGAAGCTTTCTTT. Translated, it gives CAVSSGDTEAFF.

The chain couples TRBV6-5 to TRBJ1-6, with a weak D call TRBD1 (5 bases). Looked up from germline, CDR1 is MNHEY and CDR2 is SVGAGI. V shed 7 bases and J shed 12 bases, with 10 bases lying between them. The CDR3 has 11 amino acids. This CDR3 reads CASTSGGPLHF. As DNA, the CDR3 is TGTGCCAGCACGTCGGGGGGACCCCTCCACTTT.

V is TRBV27 and J is TRBJ1-2, with D possibly being TRBD1 (6 bases). The CDR3 contains 13 residues. V was trimmed by 5 bases and J by 5 bases, leaving 12 bases between them. Germline V CDR1 and CDR2: MNHEY, SMNVEV (reference sequence). CDR3 coding DNA: TGTGCCAGCAGTCCCCTGACAGGTTATGGCTACACCTTC. As protein: CASSPLTGYGYTF.

The V call is TRBV28, the J call TRBJ2-3; D ambiguous. The germline gives CDR1 MDHEN, CDR2 SYDVKM. The length of the CDR3 is 16 residues. V lost 7 bases to trimming and J lost 1 base, with 18 bases between them. The CDR3 coding sequence is TGTGCCAGCATCCCTGAGGAAGGCTACGGCACAGATACGCAGTATTTT. Protein product: CASIPEEGYGTDTQYF.

V is TRBV5-6 and J is TRBJ2-1, with a tentative D call TRBD2 (5 bases). CDR1 and CDR2 (germline): SGHDT, YYEEEE. Trimming removed 5 bases from V and 7 bases from J, with 10 bases in between. The length of the CDR3 is 12 residues. The DNA for the CDR3 is TGTGCCAGCAGTTTCAGCGGTAATGAGCAGTTCTTC. Its translation is CASSFSGNEQFF. The full variable domain, its missing parts supplied by reference TRBV5-6 and TRBJ2-1, is DAGVTQSPTHLIKTRGQQVTLRCSPKSGHDTVSWYQQALGQGPQFIFQYYEEEERQRGNFPDRFSGHQFPNYSSELNVNALLLGDSALYLCASSFSGNEQFFGPGTRLTVL.

This rearrangement joins TRBV4-1 to TRBJ2-5, with 13 bases identical to TRBD2. Matching the DNA end better, TRBJ2-7 makes the J call doubtful. Per the germline V gene, CDR1 is MGHRA and CDR2 is YSYEKL. The CDR3 length is 15 residues. The CDR3 nucleotides are TGCGCCAGCAGCCAAGCGGGACTAGCGGGACCCGAGCAGTACTTC. This codes for CASSQAGLAGPEQYF.

A remark on this clone: Additional DNA sequences in this sample encode the identical CDR3. The chain recombines TRBV9 with TRBJ2-7, with TRBD2 identical over 7 bases. The CDR3 is 14 residues long. V was pared by 2 bases and J by 2 bases, with 4 bases of the junction left unmatched. In germline, CDR1 is SGDLS, CDR2 YYNGEE. The CDR3 region has the DNA TGTGCCAGCAGCGTTGGCGGGGGAACCTACGAGCAGTACTTC. As protein: CASSVGGGTYEQYF.

The chain couples TRBV5-6 to TRBJ1-1, with D hard to call. The V gene's germline CDR1 is SGHDT and CDR2 YYEEEE. This CDR3 has 16 amino acids. Trimming pared 0 bases from V and 1 base from J, leaving 13 bases between. The CDR3 DNA sequence: TGTGCCAGCAGCTTGGACCCCGGATGGGGGAACACTGAAGCTTTCTTT. This encodes CASSLDPGWGNTEAFF.

The chain couples TRBV6-6 to TRBJ2-2; no firm D call. V was shortened by 6 bases and J by 6 bases, with 5 bases between the two germline ends. The CDR3 runs 11 residues. The germline V gene encodes CDR1 MNHNY and CDR2 SVGAGI (reference sequence). The CDR3 here is CASSPPGELFF. The DNA of the CDR3 is TGTGCCAGCAGCCCGCCCGGGGAGCTGTTTTTT.

This chain joins TRBV5-1 and TRBJ1-1; 8 positions agree with TRBD1. The germline V gene has CDR1 SGHRS and CDR2 YFSETQ. This CDR3 is 18 amino acids long. Trimming cost V 3 bases and J 0 bases; bases outside gene matches: 13. This CDR3 is CASSSPRAGTGLNTEAFF. The CDR3 region has the DNA TGCGCCAGCAGCTCCCCTCGGGCCGGGACAGGACTGAACACTGAAGCTTTCTTT.

The chain is built from TRBV5-6 and TRBJ1-1, with D unclear. The germline V gene has CDR1 SGHDT and CDR2 YYEEEE. The CDR3 has 13 residues. V lost 7 bases and J lost 1, with 11 bases in between. DNA for the CDR3: TGTGCCAGCCAGAGAGGGAGGAACACTGAAGCTTTCTTT. Translation gives CASQRGRNTEAFF.

The rearrangement uses TRBV4-1 and TRBJ2-1; 15 bases are shared with TRBD2. The CDR3 runs to 19 residues. CDR1 and CDR2 from the germline V gene are MGHRA and YSYEKL. The J segment lost 3 bases and the V segment lost 6 bases, leaving 12 bases of the junction unmatched. The CDR3 DNA reads TGCGCCAGCAGGATCGACTGGACTAGCGGGAGGGAGGGCTACAATGAGCAGTTCTTC. Its translation: CASRIDWTSGREGYNEQFF.

The chain carries TRBV2 and TRBJ2-7; 8 bases line up with TRBD1. This CDR3 region has 13 residues. Trimming cost V 5 bases and J 4 bases; bases outside gene matches: 4. The V gene's germline CDR1 is SNHLY and CDR2 FYNNEI. The CDR3 sequence: CASSRTGRYEQYF. The DNA for the CDR3 is TGTGCCAGCAGTAGGACAGGGCGGTACGAGCAGTACTTC.

The chain carries TRBV5-6 and TRBJ2-1; D gene unclear. The CDR3 consists of 13 residues. The V end lost 1 base, the J end lost 4 bases, and 6 bases lay between the germline ends. CDR1 SGHDT and CDR2 YYEEEE come from the germline V gene. The CDR3 protein is CASSLRSYNEQFF. The CDR3, as DNA: TGTGCCAGCAGCTTGCGGAGTTACAATGAGCAGTTCTTC.

This chain links TRBV4-2 with TRBJ1-1; D remains unclear. The germline V and J ends were trimmed by 3 bases and 4 bases, with 9 bases remaining between them. Germline V gives CDR1 LGHNA, CDR2 YNFKEQ. This CDR3 spans 13 amino acids. CDR3 in amino acids: CASSQVGGTEAFF. Here the CDR3 DNA reads TGTGCCAGCAGCCAGGTGGGAGGCACTGAAGCTTTCTTT.

V gene TRBV5-5 combines with J gene TRBJ2-7; D gene unclear. Trimming cost V 0 bases and J 3 bases, with 13 bases left between them. Germline CDR1 and CDR2: SGHKS and YYEKEE (reference sequence). This CDR3 has 15 residues. The CDR3 DNA reads as TGTGCCAGCAGCTTGGCCTTCGCCCCCAACTACGAGCAGTACTTC. Amino acids: CASSLAFAPNYEQYF.